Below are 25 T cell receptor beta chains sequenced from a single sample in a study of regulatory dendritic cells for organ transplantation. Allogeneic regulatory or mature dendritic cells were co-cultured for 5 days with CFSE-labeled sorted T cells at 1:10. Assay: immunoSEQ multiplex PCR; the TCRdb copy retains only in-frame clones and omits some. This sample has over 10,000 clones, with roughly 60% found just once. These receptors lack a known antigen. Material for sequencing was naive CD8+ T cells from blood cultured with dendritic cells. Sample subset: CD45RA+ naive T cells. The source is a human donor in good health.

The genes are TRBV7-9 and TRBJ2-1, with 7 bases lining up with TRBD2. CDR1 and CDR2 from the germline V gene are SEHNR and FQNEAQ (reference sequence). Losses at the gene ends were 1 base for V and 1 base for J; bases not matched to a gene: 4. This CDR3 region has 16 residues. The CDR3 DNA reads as TGTGCCAGCAGCTTAGTGGGGGGAGGGTCCTACAATGAGCAGTTCTTC. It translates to CASSLVGGGSYNEQFF.

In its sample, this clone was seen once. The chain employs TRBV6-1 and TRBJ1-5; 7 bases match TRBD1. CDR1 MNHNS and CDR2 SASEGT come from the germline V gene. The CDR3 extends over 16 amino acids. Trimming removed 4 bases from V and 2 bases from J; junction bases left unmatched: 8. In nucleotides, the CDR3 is TGTGCCAGCAGTGCCATCAACAGGGGAGGCAATCAGCCCCAGCATTTT. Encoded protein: CASSAINRGGNQPQHF.

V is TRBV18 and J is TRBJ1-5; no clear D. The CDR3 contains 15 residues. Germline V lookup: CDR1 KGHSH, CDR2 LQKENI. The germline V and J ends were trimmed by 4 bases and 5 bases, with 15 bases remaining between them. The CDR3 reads CASSLESTADQPQHF. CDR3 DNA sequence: TGTGCCAGCTCACTTGAAAGTACAGCAGATCAGCCCCAGCATTTT.

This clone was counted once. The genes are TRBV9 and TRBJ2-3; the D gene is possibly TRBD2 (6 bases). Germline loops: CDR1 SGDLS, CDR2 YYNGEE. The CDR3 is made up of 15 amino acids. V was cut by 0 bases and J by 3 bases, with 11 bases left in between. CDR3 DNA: TGTGCCAGCAGCGTAGGGGGGGTTGGAACAGATACGCAGTATTTT. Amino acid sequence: CASSVGGVGTDTQYF.

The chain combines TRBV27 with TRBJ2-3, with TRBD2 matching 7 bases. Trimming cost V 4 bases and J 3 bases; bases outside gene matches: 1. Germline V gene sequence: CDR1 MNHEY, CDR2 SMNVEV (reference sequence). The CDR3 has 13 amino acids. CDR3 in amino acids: CASSWGGTDTQYF. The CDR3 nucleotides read TGTGCCAGCAGTTGGGGGGGGACAGATACGCAGTATTTT.

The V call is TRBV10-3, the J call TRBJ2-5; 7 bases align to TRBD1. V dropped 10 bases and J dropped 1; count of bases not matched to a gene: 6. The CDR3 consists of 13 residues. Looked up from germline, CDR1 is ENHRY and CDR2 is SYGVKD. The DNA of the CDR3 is TGTGCCACCTCAGGGGACAGCCAAGAGACCCAGTACTTC. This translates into CATSGDSQETQYF.

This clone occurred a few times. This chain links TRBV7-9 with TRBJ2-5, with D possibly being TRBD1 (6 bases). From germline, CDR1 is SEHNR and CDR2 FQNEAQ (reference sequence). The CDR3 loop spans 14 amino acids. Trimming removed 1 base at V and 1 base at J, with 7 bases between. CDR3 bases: TGTGCCAGCAGCTTAGGGGACACCCAAGAGACCCAGTACTTC. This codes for CASSLGDTQETQYF.

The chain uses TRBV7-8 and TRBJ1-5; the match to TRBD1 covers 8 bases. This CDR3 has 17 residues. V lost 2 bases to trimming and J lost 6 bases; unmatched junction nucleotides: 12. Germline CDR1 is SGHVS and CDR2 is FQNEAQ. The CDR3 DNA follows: TGTGCCAGCAGCTTAAGCTTATCAGGACAGGGAATTCAGCCCCAGCATTTT. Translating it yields CASSLSLSGQGIQPQHF.

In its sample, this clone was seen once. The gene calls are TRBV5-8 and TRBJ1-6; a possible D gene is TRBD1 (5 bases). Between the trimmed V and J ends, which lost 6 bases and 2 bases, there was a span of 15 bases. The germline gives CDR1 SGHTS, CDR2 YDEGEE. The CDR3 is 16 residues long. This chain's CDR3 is CASIEVGEAYNSPLHF. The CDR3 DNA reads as TGTGCCAGCATTGAGGTGGGGGAGGCCTATAATTCACCCCTCCACTTT.

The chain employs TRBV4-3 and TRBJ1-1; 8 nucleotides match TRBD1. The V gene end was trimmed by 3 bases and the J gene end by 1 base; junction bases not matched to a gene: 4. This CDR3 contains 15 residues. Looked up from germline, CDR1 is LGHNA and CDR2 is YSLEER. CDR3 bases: TGCGCCAGCAGCCAGTACAGGGGGGAGAACACTGAAGCTTTCTTT. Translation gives CASSQYRGENTEAFF.

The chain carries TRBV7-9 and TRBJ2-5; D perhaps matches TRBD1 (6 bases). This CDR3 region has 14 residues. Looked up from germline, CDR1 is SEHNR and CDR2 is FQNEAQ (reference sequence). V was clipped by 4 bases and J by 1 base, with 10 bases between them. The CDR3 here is CASSSAGVQETQYF. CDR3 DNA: TGTGCCAGCAGCTCGGCAGGGGTCCAAGAGACCCAGTACTTC.

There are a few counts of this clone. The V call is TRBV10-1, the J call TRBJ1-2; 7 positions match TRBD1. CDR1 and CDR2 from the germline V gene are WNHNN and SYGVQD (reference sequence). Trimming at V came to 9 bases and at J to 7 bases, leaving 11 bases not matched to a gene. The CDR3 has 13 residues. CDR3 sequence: CARPNRGACGYTF. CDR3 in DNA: TGCGCCAGACCAAACAGGGGTGCATGTGGCTACACCTTC.

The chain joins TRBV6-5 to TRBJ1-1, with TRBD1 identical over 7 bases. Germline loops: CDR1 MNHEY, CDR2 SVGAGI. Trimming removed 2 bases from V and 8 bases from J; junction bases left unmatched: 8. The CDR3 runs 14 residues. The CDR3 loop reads CASSYVRQGDEAFF. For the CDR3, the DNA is TGTGCCAGCAGTTACGTCAGACAGGGTGACGAAGCTTTCTTT.

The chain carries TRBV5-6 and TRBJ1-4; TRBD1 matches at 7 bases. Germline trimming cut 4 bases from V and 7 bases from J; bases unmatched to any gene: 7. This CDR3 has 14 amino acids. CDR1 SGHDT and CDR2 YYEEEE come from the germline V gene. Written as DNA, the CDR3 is TGTGCCAGCAGCCTGGACAGGCAAATTGAAAAACTGTTTTTT. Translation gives CASSLDRQIEKLFF.

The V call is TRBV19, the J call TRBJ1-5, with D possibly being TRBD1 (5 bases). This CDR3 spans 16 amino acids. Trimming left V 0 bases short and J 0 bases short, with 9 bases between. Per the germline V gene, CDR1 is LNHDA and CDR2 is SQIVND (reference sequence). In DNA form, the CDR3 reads TGTGCCAGTAGTATAGATGCGGGGGATAGCAATCAGCCCCAGCATTTT. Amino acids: CASSIDAGDSNQPQHF.

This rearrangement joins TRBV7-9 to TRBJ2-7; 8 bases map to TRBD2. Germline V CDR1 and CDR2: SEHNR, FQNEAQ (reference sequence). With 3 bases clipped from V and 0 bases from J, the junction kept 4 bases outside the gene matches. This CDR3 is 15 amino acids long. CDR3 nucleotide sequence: TGTGCCAGCAGCTTCCGGGGGGGGAACTCCTACGAGCAGTACTTC. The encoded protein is CASSFRGGNSYEQYF.

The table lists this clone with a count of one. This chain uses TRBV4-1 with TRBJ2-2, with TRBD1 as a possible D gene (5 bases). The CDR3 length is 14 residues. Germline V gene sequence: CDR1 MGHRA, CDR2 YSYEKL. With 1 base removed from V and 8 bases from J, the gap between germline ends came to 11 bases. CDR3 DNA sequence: TGCGCCAGCAGCCAAGCCTTAGGGGTTGGGGAGCTGTTTTTT. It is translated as CASSQALGVGELFF.

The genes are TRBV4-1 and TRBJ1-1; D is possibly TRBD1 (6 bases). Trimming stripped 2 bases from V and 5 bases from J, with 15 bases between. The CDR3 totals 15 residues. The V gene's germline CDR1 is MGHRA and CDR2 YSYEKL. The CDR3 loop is CASSQTPGATTEAFF. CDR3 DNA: TGCGCCAGCAGCCAAACCCCAGGGGCAACGACTGAAGCTTTCTTT.

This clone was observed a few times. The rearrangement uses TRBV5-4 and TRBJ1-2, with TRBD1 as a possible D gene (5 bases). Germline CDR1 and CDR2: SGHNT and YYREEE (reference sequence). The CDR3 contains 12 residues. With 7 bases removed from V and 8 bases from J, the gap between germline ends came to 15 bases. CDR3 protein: CASWGGAAGYTF. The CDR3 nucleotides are TGTGCCAGCTGGGGAGGGGCGGCGGGCTACACCTTC.

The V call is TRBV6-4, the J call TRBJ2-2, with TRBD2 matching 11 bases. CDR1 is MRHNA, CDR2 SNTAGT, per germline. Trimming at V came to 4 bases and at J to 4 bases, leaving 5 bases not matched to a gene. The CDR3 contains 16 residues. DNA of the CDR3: TGTGCCAGCAGTGTGCTAGCGGGGGGCCGCACCGGGGAGCTGTTTTTT. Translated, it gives CASSVLAGGRTGELFF.

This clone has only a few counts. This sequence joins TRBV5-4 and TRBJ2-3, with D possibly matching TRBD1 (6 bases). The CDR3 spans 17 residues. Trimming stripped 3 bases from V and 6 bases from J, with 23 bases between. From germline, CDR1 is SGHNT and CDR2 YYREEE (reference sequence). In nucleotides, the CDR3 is TGTGCCAGCAGCTGGGGGTTAAGGGGCCTTCAGGGGGATACGCAGTATTTT. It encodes CASSWGLRGLQGDTQYF.

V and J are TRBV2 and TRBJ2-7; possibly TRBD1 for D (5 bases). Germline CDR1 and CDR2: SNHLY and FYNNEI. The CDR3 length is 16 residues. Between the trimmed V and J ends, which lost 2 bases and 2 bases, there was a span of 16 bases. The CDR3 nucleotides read TGTGCCAGCAGTGAATCGGTGGGGCAGGTCACCTACGAGCAGTACTTC. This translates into CASSESVGQVTYEQYF.

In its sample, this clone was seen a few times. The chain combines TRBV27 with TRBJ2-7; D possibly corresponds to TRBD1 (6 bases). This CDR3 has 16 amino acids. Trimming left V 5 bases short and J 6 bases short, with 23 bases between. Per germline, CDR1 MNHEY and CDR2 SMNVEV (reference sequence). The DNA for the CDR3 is TGTGCCAGCAGTCCACTGACCGGGACAACCTCTAGCGAGCAGTACTTC. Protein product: CASSPLTGTTSSEQYF.

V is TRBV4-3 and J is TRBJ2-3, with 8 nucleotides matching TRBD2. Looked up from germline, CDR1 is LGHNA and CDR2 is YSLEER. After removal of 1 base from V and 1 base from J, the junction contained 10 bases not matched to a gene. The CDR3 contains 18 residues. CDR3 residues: CASSQVPGGAGGTDTQYF. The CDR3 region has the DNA TGCGCCAGCAGCCAAGTTCCCGGGGGAGCGGGGGGCACAGATACGCAGTATTTT.

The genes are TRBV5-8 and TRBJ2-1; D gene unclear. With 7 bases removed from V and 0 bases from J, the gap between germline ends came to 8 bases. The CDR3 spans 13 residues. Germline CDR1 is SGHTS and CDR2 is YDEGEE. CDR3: CASSLGSYNEQFF. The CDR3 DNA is TGTGCCAGCTCCCTAGGCTCCTACAATGAGCAGTTCTTC.